This T cell receptor beta chain originates from a study of Ad26.COV2.S vaccination and SARS-CoV-2 variants. Study at large: Dosing was one shot or two shots 56 days apart. Study-wide findings and caveats: Researchers cautioned that TCR breadth and depth analyses may have underestimated total T cell responses. Non-spike TCR breadth did not differ much between vaccine and placebo recipients.

The CDR3 runs 18 residues. V trimming: 5 bases; J trimming: 1 base; junction bases outside the gene matches: 15. The V gene's germline CDR1 is MGHRA and CDR2 YSYEKL. TCRdb's table, derived via immunoSEQ multiplex PCR, lists solely in-frame clones and lacks some. The sample consists of fewer than 300,000 clones, approximately 89% of them appearing once. A note on this clone: What it binds is unknown.

Treatment: around 19 received Ad26.COV2.S at low or high dose, single or two shots; about 5 received placebo; per-sample allocation not given. Specimen acquisition occurred on day 63 following the initial vaccine or placebo injection. The sequence derives from a person aged 18 to 59 who received the Ad26.COV2.S COVID-19 vaccine or a placebo. This sequence joins TRBV4-1 and TRBJ1-1, with 8 bases fitting TRBD1. Sequencing used peripheral blood, obtained in a trial of Ad26.COV2.S vaccine versus placebo. CDR3 residues: CASSLHRQGRGTNTEAFF. In nucleotides, the CDR3 is TGCGCCAGCAGCTTACACCGACAGGGGAGAGGAACGAACACTGAAGCTTTCTTT.